Below, 2 T cell receptor beta chains from the same sample are listed, as sequenced in a study of shared clonotypes between healthy human individuals. Assay: immunoSEQ multiplex PCR; the TCRdb copy retains only in-frame clones and omits some. The sample shows millions of clones, 85% to 95% of them seen only once. Selected positively for CCR7 and CD45RO-negative, naive CD8 cells excluded terminally differentiated effector memory CD45RA+ cells. The sequenced material came from naive CD8+ T cells from PBMCs. The receptor set was obtained from a man between 18 and 35 years old in good health. Some clones in this sample may be carry-over from other donors' samples.

CDR3 in amino acids: CAWEPLPGGLYNEQFF. CDR3 nucleotides: TGTGCCTGGGAACCCTTACCGGGAGGGTTATACAATGAGCAGTTCTTC. The V call is TRBV30, the J call TRBJ2-1, with 8 bases that match TRBD2. V lost 5 bases to trimming and J lost 4 bases; unmatched junction nucleotides: 13. This CDR3 has 16 amino acids. The V gene's germline CDR1 is GTSNPN and CDR2 SVGIG (reference sequence). The whole variable domain, remainder taken from reference TRBV30 and TRBJ2-1, is SQTIHQWPATLVQPVGSPLSLECTVEGTSNPNLYWYRQAAGRGLQLLFYSVGIGQISSEVPQNLSASRPQDRQFILSSKKLLLSDSGFYLCAWEPLPGGLYNEQFFGPGTRLTVL.

The CDR3 here is CASSMSGTTYEQYF. CDR3 nucleotides: TGTGCCAGCAGTATGTCCGGGACTACCTACGAGCAGTACTTC. The V call is TRBV27, the J call TRBJ2-7; 7 bases line up with TRBD2. The CDR3 sequence is 14 residues long. The germline V gene encodes CDR1 MNHEY and CDR2 SMNVEV (reference sequence). V trimming: 5 bases; J trimming: 2 bases; junction bases outside the gene matches: 6.